These 23 T cell receptor beta chains originate from one sample sequenced in a study of blood T cell repertoires in COVID-19. Produced via immunoSEQ multiplex PCR; TCRdb's table is partial and in-frame only. The top ten hold 20% to 25% of the sample, which has fewer than 200,000 clones, approximately 82% seen once. The specimen sequenced was peripheral blood. These receptors originate from a woman older than 75 with acute or convalescent COVID-19.

V and J are TRBV6-5 and TRBJ1-2; no clear D gene. The CDR3 runs to 15 residues. V was shortened by 0 bases and J by 4 bases, with 12 bases between the two germline ends. Germline CDR1 reads MNHEY; CDR2 reads SVGAGI. CDR3 loop: CASSYSSGRSYGYTF. The CDR3 nucleotides are TGTGCCAGCAGTTACTCGAGCGGGAGATCCTATGGCTACACCTTC.

This sequence joins TRBV3-1 (or the pseudogene TRBV3-2) and TRBJ1-1, with unresolved D. Germline V gives CDR1 LGHDT, CDR2 YNNKEL (reference sequence). The CDR3 is made up of 15 amino acids. V lost 0 bases to trimming and J lost 0 bases, with 8 bases between them. The chain's CDR3 is CASSQDSTMNTEAFF. CDR3 bases: TGTGCCAGCAGCCAAGACAGCACTATGAACACTGAAGCTTTCTTT.

The rearrangement joins TRBV7-9 to TRBJ1-1; D is perhaps TRBD1 (5 bases). V shed 5 bases and J shed 5 bases, with 15 bases lying between them. Per germline, CDR1 SEHNR and CDR2 FQNEAQ (reference sequence). CDR3 size: 14 residues. This CDR3 is CASSRTRVGTEAFF. The DNA of the CDR3 is TGTGCCAGCAGCCGAACCAGGGTCGGTACTGAAGCTTTCTTT.

The V and J genes are TRBV5-4 and TRBJ2-3; TRBD1 matches 8 bases. The CDR3 totals 15 residues. V shed 1 base and J 5 bases; nucleotides not matched to a gene: 6. Germline loops: CDR1 SGHNT, CDR2 YYREEE (reference sequence). CDR3: CASSLQAGTGDTQYF. DNA for the CDR3: TGTGCCAGCAGCTTGCAGGCAGGGACAGGAGATACGCAGTATTTT.

This chain joins TRBV7-9 and TRBJ1-1, with D maybe TRBD1 (5 bases). This CDR3 spans 15 amino acids. Germline CDR1 SEHNR, CDR2 FQNEAQ (reference sequence). The germline V and J ends were trimmed by 5 bases and 3 bases, with 16 bases remaining between them. DNA of the CDR3: TGTGCCAGCAGCGCCCCCGGCAGGGCGGACACTGAAGCTTTCTTT. Residues: CASSAPGRADTEAFF.

The chain has TRBV2 and TRBJ2-5; D is uncertain. The germline V gene has CDR1 SNHLY and CDR2 FYNNEI. V was cut by 1 base and J by 5 bases, with 8 bases left in between. This CDR3 comprises 13 residues. The CDR3 reads CASSEVELETQYF. CDR3 sequence (DNA): TGTGCCAGCAGTGAAGTGGAGCTGGAGACCCAGTACTTC. Filled out from reference TRBV2 and TRBJ2-5, the complete variable domain reads EPEVTQTPSHQVTQMGQEVILRCVPISNHLYFYWYRQILGQKVEFLVSFYNNEISEKSEIFDDQFSVERPDGSNFTLKIRSTKLEDSAMYFCASSEVELETQYFGPGTRLLVL.

The rearrangement uses TRBV9 and TRBJ1-6; D remains ambiguous. Germline CDR1 and CDR2: SGDLS and YYNGEE. Trimming removed 3 bases at V and 2 bases at J, with 6 bases between. The CDR3 contains 14 residues. CDR3 in DNA: TGTGCCAGCAGCGCGGGGACCTATAATTCACCCCTCCACTTT. Amino acids: CASSAGTYNSPLHF.

The chain uses TRBV27 and TRBJ2-7, with 11 bases aligning to TRBD2. Germline CDR1 MNHEY, CDR2 SMNVEV (reference sequence). CDR3 length: 16 amino acids. V shed 6 bases, J shed 5 bases, and the junction held 12 bases outside the gene matches. The CDR3 DNA reads as TGTGCCAGCAGGACTGTTAGCGGGAGGGCCCCCCACGAGCAGTACTTC. Amino acid sequence: CASRTVSGRAPHEQYF.

The table lists this clone with many counts. The chain recombines TRBV19 with TRBJ2-1; D might be TRBD2 (6 bases). There are 15 residues in the CDR3. The germline V gene has CDR1 LNHDA and CDR2 SQIVND (reference sequence). V was shortened by 7 bases and J by 0 bases, with 13 bases between the two germline ends. CDR3 sequence (DNA): TGTGCCAGTAAAAAAGGTAGCGGCTCCTACAATGAGCAGTTCTTC. It yields the protein CASKKGSGSYNEQFF.

V is TRBV5-1 and J is TRBJ2-1; TRBD2 matches at 8 bases. With 4 bases clipped from V and 3 bases from J, the junction kept 9 bases outside the gene matches. CDR1 and CDR2 (germline): SGHRS, YFSETQ. This CDR3 has 16 residues. CDR3 amino acids: CASSIESGRSYNEQFF. The CDR3 bases are TGCGCCAGCAGCATAGAAAGCGGGAGAAGCTACAATGAGCAGTTCTTC.

The rearrangement joins TRBV18 to TRBJ2-7; 9 nucleotides match TRBD1. Germline V lookup: CDR1 KGHSH, CDR2 LQKENI. This CDR3 spans 16 amino acids. Losses at the gene ends were 3 bases for V and 6 bases for J; bases not matched to a gene: 12. The CDR3 is CASSPTRTGAFSEQYF. DNA for the CDR3: TGTGCCAGCTCACCGACTCGGACAGGGGCGTTCTCCGAGCAGTACTTC.

The chain carries TRBV30 and TRBJ1-5, with D perhaps TRBD1 (5 bases). This CDR3 comprises 15 residues. Trimming removed 0 bases from V and 3 bases from J, with 12 bases in between. CDR1 is GTSNPN, CDR2 SVGIG, per germline (reference sequence). The CDR3, as DNA: TGTGCCTGGAGTGTACAACAGGTAACCAATCAGCCCCAGCATTTT. It yields the protein CAWSVQQVTNQPQHF.

The chain uses TRBV5-5 and TRBJ1-2; tentative D call: TRBD1 (6 bases). Germline V gene data show CDR1 as SGHKS and CDR2 as YYEKEE (reference sequence). Trimming stripped 4 bases from V and 0 bases from J, with 7 bases between. This CDR3 region has 13 residues. The CDR3 DNA reads as TGTGCCAGCAGCCGGACAGCTAACTATGGCTACACCTTC. It translates to CASSRTANYGYTF.

J is TRBJ2-1 and V is TRBV6-2 or TRBV6-3; TRBD2 matches at 9 bases. The CDR3 is made up of 17 amino acids. Per the germline V gene, CDR1 is MNHEY and CDR2 is SVGEGT. V gave up 7 bases and J gave up 5 bases; unmatched junction bases: 15. The CDR3 loop reads CASNPLAGGWKNNEQFF. The CDR3 coding sequence is TGTGCCAGCAACCCACTAGCGGGCGGTTGGAAAAACAATGAGCAGTTCTTC.

The chain couples TRBV10-1 to TRBJ2-3; 9 bases are shared with TRBD2. In germline, CDR1 is WNHNN, CDR2 SYGVQD (reference sequence). Trimming cost V 3 bases and J 2 bases; bases outside gene matches: 9. This CDR3 is 17 amino acids long. CDR3 in DNA: TGCGCCAGCAGTGAATCCCGCAGCGGGAGGCCCACAGATACGCAGTATTTT. Translating gives CASSESRSGRPTDTQYF.

This chain connects TRBV3-1 (or the pseudogene TRBV3-2) to TRBJ1-5, with 7 bases matching TRBD1. J gave up 7 bases and V 4 bases, and 7 bases lay outside the gene matches. Per germline, CDR1 LGHDT and CDR2 YNNKEL (reference sequence). The length of the CDR3 is 14 residues. CDR3 in amino acids: CASSLRGLGQPQHF. CDR3 in DNA: TGTGCCAGCAGCCTAAGGGGGCTTGGGCAGCCCCAGCATTTT.

The chain carries TRBV5-1 and TRBJ1-1, with 7 bases matching TRBD1. Germline V gene sequence: CDR1 SGHRS, CDR2 YFSETQ. The CDR3 covers 14 residues. The V segment lost 6 bases and the J segment 1 base; nucleotides outside the gene matches: 6. CDR3 amino acids: CASNPQGGNTEAFF. As DNA, the CDR3 is TGCGCCAGCAACCCCCAGGGGGGGAACACTGAAGCTTTCTTT.

The chain employs TRBV4-3 and TRBJ2-1; TRBD2 might be the D (6 bases). CDR3 length equals 17 residues. CDR1 LGHNA and CDR2 YSLEER come from the germline V gene. The V gene lost 1 base and the J gene lost 5 bases, with 18 bases spanning the gap. CDR3 in amino acids: CASSQVPGTWRHNEQFF. In DNA form, the CDR3 reads TGCGCCAGCAGCCAAGTTCCCGGGACTTGGCGACACAATGAGCAGTTCTTC.

The V call is TRBV7-8, the J call TRBJ2-1; 7 bases fit TRBD2. This CDR3 comprises 17 residues. With V trimmed by 5 bases and J by 0 bases, 10 bases remained unmatched. Germline values: CDR1 SGHVS, CDR2 FQNEAQ. CDR3 sequence: CASSEDGKRGSYNEQFF. CDR3 DNA: TGTGCCAGCAGCGAGGATGGTAAGCGGGGCTCCTACAATGAGCAGTTCTTC.

The DNA for the CDR3 is TGTGCCAGCTCACCCAGGGGAGATGGCTACACCTTC. Translating gives CASSPRGDGYTF. The gene calls are TRBV18 and TRBJ1-2, with a weak D call TRBD1 (6 bases). V was pared by 3 bases and J by 6 bases, with 8 bases between. CDR1 and CDR2 (germline): KGHSH, LQKENI. The CDR3 is 12 amino acids.

This clone was recorded a few times. This chain uses TRBV30 with TRBJ2-7, with D possibly matching TRBD2 (5 bases). V shed 0 bases and J shed 4 bases, with 7 bases lying between them. The CDR3 loop spans 12 amino acids. The germline V gene has CDR1 GTSNPN and CDR2 SVGIG (reference sequence). The CDR3 DNA reads TGTGCCTGGAGTGTAAGCGGTTACGAGCAGTACTTC. This translates into CAWSVSGYEQYF.

The chain carries TRBV6-1 and TRBJ2-5, with unresolved D. The germline V and J ends were trimmed by 6 bases and 4 bases, with 9 bases remaining between them. Germline V gives CDR1 MNHNS, CDR2 SASEGT. The CDR3 consists of 12 residues. The CDR3 DNA reads as TGTGCCAGCAGCAAAGTGGCAGAGACCCAGTACTTC. Translating it yields CASSKVAETQYF.

This chain joins TRBV7-9 and TRBJ2-2; TRBD2 aligns across 15 bases. The V gene's germline CDR1 is SEHNR and CDR2 FQNEAQ (reference sequence). Trimming took 4 bases from V and 0 from J; bases not matched to a gene: 6. The CDR3 runs 19 residues. The DNA for the CDR3 is TGTGCCAGCAGCTCCGGACTAGCGGGAGGGTCGACGAACACCGGGGAGCTGTTTTTT. It encodes CASSSGLAGGSTNTGELFF.